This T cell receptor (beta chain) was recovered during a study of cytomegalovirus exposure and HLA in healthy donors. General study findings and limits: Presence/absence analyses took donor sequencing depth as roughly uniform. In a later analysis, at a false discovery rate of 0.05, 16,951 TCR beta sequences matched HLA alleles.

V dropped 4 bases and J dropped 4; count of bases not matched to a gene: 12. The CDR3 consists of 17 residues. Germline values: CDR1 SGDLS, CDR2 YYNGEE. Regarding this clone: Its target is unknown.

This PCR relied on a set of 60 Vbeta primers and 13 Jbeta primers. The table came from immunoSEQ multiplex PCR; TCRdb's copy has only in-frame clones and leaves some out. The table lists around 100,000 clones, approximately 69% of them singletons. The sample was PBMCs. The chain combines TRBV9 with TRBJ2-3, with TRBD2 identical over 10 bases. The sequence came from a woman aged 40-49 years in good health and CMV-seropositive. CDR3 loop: CASSPRGGSGGADTQYF. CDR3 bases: TGTGCCAGCAGCCCTAGAGGTGGGAGCGGGGGGGCAGATACGCAGTATTTT.